This TCR beta chain was sequenced during a study of follicular helper T cells after annual influenza vaccination. Whole-study results and caveats: Only about 9-21% of analyzed cells yielded productive TCRB sequences.

This clone was detected once. The antigen remains unidentified. Time point indicated: 2015-2016 season, 7 days after influenza vaccination. The table came from immunoSEQ multiplex PCR; TCRdb's copy has only in-frame clones and leaves some out. Of roughly 9,700 clones in the sample, around four fifths were seen once. Germline CDR1 reads MRHNA; CDR2 reads SNTAGT. The CDR3 is 13 residues long. Trimming cost V 6 bases and J 6 bases; bases outside gene matches: 6. The rearrangement links TRBV6-4 to TRBJ1-1; 8 nucleotides match TRBD1. This receptor was obtained from an adult who received the influenza vaccine. Sequences were derived from CXCR5- memory CD4+ T cells sorted from blood, sampled 7 days after influenza vaccination. The CDR3 coding sequence is TGTGCCAGCAGAGACAGGGGAAGTTCTGAAGCTTTCTTT. This gives the protein CASRDRGSSEAFF.